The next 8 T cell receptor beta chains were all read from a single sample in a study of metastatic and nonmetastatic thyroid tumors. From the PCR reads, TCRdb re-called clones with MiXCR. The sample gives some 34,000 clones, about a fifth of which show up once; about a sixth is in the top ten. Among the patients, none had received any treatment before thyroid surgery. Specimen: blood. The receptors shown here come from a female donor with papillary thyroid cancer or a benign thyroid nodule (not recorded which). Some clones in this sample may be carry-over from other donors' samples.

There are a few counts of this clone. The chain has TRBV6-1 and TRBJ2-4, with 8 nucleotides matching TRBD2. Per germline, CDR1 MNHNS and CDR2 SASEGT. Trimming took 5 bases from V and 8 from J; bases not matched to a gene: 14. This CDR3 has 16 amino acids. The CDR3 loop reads CASSPPGGGERDIQYF. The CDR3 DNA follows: TGTGCCAGCAGTCCGCCCGGGGGGGGCGAGAGGGACATTCAGTACTTC.

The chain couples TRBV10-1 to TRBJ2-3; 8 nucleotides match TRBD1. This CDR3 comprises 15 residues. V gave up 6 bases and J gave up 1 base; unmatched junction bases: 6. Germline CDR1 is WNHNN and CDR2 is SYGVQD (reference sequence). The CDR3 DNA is TGCGCCAGCAGCTATGGACAGGGAGGCACAGATACGCAGTATTTT. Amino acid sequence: CASSYGQGGTDTQYF.

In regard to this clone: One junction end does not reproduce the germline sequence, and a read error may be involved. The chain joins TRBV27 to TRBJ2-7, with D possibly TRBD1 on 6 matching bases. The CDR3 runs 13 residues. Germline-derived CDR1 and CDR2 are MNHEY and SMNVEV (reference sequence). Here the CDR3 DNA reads TGTGCCAAGAGTGACAGGATCTCCTACGATCAGTACTTC. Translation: CAKSDRISYDQYF.

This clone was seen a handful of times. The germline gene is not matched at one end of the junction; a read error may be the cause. The CDR3 DNA reads TGTGCCACCAGCAGATATGCGGCGTCTGGCGCCAACGTCCTGACTTTC. Translated, it gives CATSRYAASGANVLTF. The genes are TRBV15 and TRBJ2-6; no clear D. The CDR3 contains 16 residues. Per germline, CDR1 LNHNV and CDR2 YYDKDF (reference sequence).

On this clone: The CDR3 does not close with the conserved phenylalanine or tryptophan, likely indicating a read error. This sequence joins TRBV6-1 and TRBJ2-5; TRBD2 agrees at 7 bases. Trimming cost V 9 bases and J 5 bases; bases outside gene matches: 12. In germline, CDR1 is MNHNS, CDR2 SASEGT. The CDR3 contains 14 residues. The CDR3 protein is CARGLGLTSETQYL. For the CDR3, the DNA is TGTGCCAGAGGACTAGGCCTTACTTCGGAGACCCAGTACCTC.

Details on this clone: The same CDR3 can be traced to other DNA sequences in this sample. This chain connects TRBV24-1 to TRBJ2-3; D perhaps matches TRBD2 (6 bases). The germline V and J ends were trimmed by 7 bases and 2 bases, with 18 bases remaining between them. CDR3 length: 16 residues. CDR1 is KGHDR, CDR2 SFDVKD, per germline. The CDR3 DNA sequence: TGTGCCACCAGGGGTCGTAGCGGAGATATCACAGATACGCAGTATTTT. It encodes CATRGRSGDITDTQYF.

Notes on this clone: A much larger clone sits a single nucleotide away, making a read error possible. The CDR3 is CASSDLGARLGRSEAFF. The CDR3 nucleotides read TGCGCCAGCAGCGACTTGGGGGCCCGGTTAGGACGGTCTGAAGCTTTCTTT. V is TRBV5-1 and J is TRBJ1-1, with a tentative D call TRBD1 (6 bases). CDR3 length equals 17 residues. Trimming removed 4 bases from V and 6 bases from J, with 25 bases in between. CDR1 and CDR2 (germline): SGHRS, YFSETQ.

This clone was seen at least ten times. The CDR3 here is CASSSDWSEQFF. The CDR3 DNA is TGTGCCAGTAGTAGTGATTGGTCTGAGCAGTTCTTC. The chain recombines TRBV19 with TRBJ2-1; D is unclear. Germline V gene lookup returns CDR1 LNHDA and CDR2 SQIVND (reference sequence). The CDR3 is 12 residues long. The V end was cut by 4 bases, the J end by 9 bases, with 10 bases between.